Included here is one T cell receptor beta chain sequence, with context. The data belong to a study of blood T cell repertoires in COVID-19. The wider study: Donors in the United States, Italy and Spain gave samples during acute or convalescent COVID-19. Nucleic acid was either cDNA or gDNA, and it came from T cells, B-cell-depleted T cells, or PBMCs.

Original processing notes: Estimation of nucleated cell counts relied on the amplification of reference gene primers. The repertoire was sequenced with immunoSEQ multiplex PCR; TCRdb's copy has only in-frame clones and lacks some. That table furnishes V, J and clone size, whereas the DNA furnished D and trimming. The profile covers approximately 250,000 clones, with roughly nine tenths appearing a single time and under 2% taken by the ten largest. Trimming cost V 5 bases and J 1 base, with 5 bases left between them. Germline V lookup: CDR1 LGHDT, CDR2 YNNKEL (reference sequence). CDR3 size: 12 residues.

V gene TRBV3-1 (or the pseudogene TRBV3-2) combines with J gene TRBJ2-5; D gene uncertain. Specimen: peripheral blood. The clonotype was recovered from a woman aged 55-70 years who had recovered from COVID-19. The chain's CDR3 is CASSCIQETQYF. CDR3 nucleotide sequence: TGTGCCAGCAGCTGTATCCAAGAGACCCAGTACTTC.